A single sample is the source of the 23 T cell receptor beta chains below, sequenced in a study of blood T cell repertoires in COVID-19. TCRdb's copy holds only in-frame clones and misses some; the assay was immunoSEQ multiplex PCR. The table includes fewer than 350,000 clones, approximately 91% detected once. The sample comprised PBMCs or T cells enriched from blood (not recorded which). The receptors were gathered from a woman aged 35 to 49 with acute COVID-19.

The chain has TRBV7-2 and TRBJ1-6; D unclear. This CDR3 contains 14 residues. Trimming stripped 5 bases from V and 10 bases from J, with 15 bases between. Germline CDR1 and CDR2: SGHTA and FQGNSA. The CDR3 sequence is CASSPEATYSPLHF. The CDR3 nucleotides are TGTGCCAGCAGCCCGGAGGCTACCTACTCACCCCTCCACTTT.

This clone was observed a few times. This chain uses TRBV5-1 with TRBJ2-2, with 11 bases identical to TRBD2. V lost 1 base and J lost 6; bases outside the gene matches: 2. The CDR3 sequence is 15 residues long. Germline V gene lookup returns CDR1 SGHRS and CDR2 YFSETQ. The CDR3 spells CASSLTSGRAGELFF. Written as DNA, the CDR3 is TGCGCCAGCAGCTTGACTAGCGGGAGAGCCGGGGAGCTGTTTTTT.

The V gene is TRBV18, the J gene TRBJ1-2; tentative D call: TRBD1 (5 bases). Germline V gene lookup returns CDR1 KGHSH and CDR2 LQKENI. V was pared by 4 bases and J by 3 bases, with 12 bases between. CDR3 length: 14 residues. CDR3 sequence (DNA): TGTGCCAGCTCACGAAATCAGGGTGACTATGGCTACACCTTC. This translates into CASSRNQGDYGYTF.

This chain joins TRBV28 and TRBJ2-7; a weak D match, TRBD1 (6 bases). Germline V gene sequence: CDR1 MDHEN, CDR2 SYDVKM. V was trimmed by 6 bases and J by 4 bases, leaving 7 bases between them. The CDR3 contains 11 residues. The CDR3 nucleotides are TGTGCCAGCAGCACAGGGTACGAGCAGTACTTC. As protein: CASSTGYEQYF.

The DNA of the CDR3 is TGTGCCAGCAGAAGGGAGATTCAAGAGACCCAGTACTTC. Protein sequence: CASRREIQETQYF. The chain couples TRBV28 to TRBJ2-5, with D perhaps matching TRBD2 (5 bases). This CDR3 comprises 13 residues. Germline CDR1 and CDR2: MDHEN and SYDVKM. The V end was cut by 6 bases, the J end by 2 bases, with 10 bases between.

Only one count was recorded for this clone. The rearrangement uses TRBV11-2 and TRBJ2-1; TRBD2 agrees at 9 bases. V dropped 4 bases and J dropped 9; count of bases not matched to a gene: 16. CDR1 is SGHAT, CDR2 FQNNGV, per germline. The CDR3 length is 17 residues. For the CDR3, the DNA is TGTGCCAGCAGCTCGTTCGCCGCGGGGGGGCATATTCCTGAGCAGTTCTTC. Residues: CASSSFAAGGHIPEQFF.

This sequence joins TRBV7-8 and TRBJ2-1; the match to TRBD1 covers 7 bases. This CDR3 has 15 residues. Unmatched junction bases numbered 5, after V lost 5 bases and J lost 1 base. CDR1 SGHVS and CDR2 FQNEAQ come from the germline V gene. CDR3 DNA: TGTGCCAGCAGCCCCCAGGGGGTGTCCTACAATGAGCAGTTCTTC. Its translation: CASSPQGVSYNEQFF.

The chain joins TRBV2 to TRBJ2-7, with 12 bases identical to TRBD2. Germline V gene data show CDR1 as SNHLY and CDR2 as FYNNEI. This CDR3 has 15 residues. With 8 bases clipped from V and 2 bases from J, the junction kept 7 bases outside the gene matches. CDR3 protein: CASERLAGDPYEQYF. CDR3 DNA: TGTGCCAGCGAGAGACTAGCGGGAGACCCCTACGAGCAGTACTTC.

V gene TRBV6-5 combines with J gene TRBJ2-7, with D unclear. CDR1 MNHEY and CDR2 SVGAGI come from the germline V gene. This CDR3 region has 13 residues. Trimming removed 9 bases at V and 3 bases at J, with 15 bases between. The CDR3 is CARWRKPNYEQYF. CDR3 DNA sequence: TGTGCCAGGTGGCGGAAGCCCAACTACGAGCAGTACTTC.

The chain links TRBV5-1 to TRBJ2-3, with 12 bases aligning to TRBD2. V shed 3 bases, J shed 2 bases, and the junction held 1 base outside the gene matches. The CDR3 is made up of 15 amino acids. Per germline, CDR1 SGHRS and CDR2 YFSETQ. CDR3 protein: CASSWTSGVTDTQYF. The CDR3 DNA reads TGCGCCAGCAGCTGGACTAGCGGGGTCACAGATACGCAGTATTTT.

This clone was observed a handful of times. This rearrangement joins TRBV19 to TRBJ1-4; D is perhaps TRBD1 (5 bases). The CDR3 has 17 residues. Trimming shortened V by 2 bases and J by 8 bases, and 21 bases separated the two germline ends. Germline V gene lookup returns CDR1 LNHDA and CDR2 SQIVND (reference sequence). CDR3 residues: CASSIFSGAKGLEKLFF. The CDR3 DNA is TGTGCCAGTAGTATATTTAGCGGGGCGAAAGGATTGGAAAAACTGTTTTTT.

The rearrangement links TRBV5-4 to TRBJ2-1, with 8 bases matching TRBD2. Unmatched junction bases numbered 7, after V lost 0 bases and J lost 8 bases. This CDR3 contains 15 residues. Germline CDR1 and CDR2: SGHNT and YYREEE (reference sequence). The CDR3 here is CASSLAGGALDEQFF. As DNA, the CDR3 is TGTGCCAGCAGCTTGGCGGGGGGGGCCCTCGATGAGCAGTTCTTC.

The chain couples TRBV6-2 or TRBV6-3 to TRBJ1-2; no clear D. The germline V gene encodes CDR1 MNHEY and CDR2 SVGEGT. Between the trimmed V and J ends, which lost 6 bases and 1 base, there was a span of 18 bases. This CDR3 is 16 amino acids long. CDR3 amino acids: CASSQPWADDNYGYTF. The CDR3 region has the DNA TGTGCCAGCAGCCAGCCTTGGGCAGATGATAACTATGGCTACACCTTC.

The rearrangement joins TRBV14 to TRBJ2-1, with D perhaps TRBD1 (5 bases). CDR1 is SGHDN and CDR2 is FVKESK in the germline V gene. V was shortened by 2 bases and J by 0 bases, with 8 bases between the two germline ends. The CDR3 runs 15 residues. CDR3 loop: CASSQYRSSYNEQFF. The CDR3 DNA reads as TGTGCCAGCAGCCAATACAGGAGCTCCTACAATGAGCAGTTCTTC.

CDR3 residues: CASREQGNEKLFF. The CDR3 DNA follows: TGTGCCAGCAGAGAACAGGGAAATGAAAAACTGTTTTTT. This chain connects TRBV2 to TRBJ1-4; tentative D call: TRBD1 (6 bases). CDR1 and CDR2 from the germline V gene are SNHLY and FYNNEI. The CDR3 consists of 13 residues. Between the trimmed V and J ends, which lost 6 bases and 5 bases, there was a span of 10 bases.

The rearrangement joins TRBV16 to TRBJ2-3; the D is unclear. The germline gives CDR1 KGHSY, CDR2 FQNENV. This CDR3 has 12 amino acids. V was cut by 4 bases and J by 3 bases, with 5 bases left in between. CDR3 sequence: CASSPRTDTQYF. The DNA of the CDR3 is TGTGCCAGCAGCCCCCGGACAGATACGCAGTATTTT.

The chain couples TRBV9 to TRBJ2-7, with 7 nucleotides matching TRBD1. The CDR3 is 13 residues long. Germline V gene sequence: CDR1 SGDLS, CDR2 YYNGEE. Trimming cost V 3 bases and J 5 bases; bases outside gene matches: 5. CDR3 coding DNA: TGTGCCAGCAGCGGACAGGGTGAGAACGAGCAGTACTTC. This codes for CASSGQGENEQYF.

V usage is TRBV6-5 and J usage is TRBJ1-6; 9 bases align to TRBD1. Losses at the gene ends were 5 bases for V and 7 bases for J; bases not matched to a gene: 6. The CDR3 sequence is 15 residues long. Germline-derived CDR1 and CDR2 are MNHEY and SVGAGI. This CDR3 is CASSPTGTGNSPLHF. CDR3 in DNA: TGTGCCAGCAGTCCGACCGGGACAGGGAATTCACCCCTCCACTTT.

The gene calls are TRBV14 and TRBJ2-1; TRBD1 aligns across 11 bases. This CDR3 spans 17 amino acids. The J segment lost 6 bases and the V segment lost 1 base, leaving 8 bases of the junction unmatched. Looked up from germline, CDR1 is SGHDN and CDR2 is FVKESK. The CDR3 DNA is TGTGCCAGCAGCCAAGTAATTGGTGGGACAGGGGGCAATGAGCAGTTCTTC. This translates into CASSQVIGGTGGNEQFF.

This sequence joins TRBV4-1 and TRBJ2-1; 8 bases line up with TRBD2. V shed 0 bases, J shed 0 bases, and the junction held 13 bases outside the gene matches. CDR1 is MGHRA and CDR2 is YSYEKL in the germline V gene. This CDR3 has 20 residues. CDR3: CASSQDSLLRGGASYNEQFF. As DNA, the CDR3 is TGCGCCAGCAGCCAAGATTCCCTACTTCGGGGGGGGGCCTCCTACAATGAGCAGTTCTTC.

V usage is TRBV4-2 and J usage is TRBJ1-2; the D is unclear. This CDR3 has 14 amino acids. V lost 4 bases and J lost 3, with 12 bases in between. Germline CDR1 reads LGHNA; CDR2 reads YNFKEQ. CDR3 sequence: CASSPTDGYYGYTF. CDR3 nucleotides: TGTGCCAGCAGCCCCACTGACGGGTACTATGGCTACACCTTC.

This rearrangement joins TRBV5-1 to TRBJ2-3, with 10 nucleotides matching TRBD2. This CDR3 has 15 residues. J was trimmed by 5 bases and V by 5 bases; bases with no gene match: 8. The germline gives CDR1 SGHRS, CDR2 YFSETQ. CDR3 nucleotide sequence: TGCGCCAGCAGGGACCTAGCGGGAGAGGGAGATACGCAGTATTTT. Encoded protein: CASRDLAGEGDTQYF.

CDR3 amino acids: CASSQGPGLNYGYTF. The CDR3 DNA reads as TGTGCCAGCAGCCAAGGACCAGGCCTTAACTATGGCTACACCTTC. The rearrangement uses TRBV3-1 (or the pseudogene TRBV3-2) and TRBJ1-2, with D hard to call. This CDR3 region has 15 residues. Trimming took off 1 base at V and 1 base at J, with 10 bases between the two ends. CDR1 is LGHDT and CDR2 is YNNKEL in the germline V gene (reference sequence).